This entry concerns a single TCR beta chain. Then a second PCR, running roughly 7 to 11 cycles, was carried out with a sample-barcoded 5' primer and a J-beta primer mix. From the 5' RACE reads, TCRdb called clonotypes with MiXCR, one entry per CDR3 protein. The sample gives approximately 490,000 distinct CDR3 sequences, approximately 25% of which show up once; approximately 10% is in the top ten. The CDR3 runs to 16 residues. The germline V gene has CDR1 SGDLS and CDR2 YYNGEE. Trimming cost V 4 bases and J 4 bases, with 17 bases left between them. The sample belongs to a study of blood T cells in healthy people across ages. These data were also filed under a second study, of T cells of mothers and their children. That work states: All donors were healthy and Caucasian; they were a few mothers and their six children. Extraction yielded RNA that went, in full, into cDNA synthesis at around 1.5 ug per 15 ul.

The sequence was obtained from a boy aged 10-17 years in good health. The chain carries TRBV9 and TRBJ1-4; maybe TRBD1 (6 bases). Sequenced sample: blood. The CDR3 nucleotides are TGTGCCAGCAGCCCCCAAACAGGGAAACTTAATGAAAAACTGTTTTTT. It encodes CASSPQTGKLNEKLFF. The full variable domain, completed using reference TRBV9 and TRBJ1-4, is DSGVTQTPKHLITATGQRVTLRCSPRSGDLSVYWYQQSLDQGLQFLIQYYNGEERAKGNILERFSAQQFPDLHSELNLSSLELGDSALYFCASSPQTGKLNEKLFFGSGTQLSVL.